The 5 T cell receptor beta chains listed next were all sequenced from one sample in a study of shared clonotypes between healthy human individuals. Using immunoSEQ multiplex PCR, the repertoire was profiled, and TCRdb retains in-frame clones only, with some absent. The sample has 1,400,000 or so clones; 98% to 99% are singletons. Sequenced material: naive CD4+ T cells sorted from blood. Subset of the sample: CD45RA+ positively selected. Receptors were obtained from a man aged 25-45 years in good health.

This clone was seen a single time. This CDR3 is CASSTTPGGAFNEQYF. The CDR3 region has the DNA TGCGCCAGCAGCACGACCCCAGGGGGCGCTTTTAACGAGCAGTACTTC. The V call is TRBV5-1, the J call TRBJ2-7, with 8 bases fitting TRBD1. With 4 bases clipped from V and 5 bases from J, the junction kept 14 bases outside the gene matches. The length of the CDR3 is 16 residues. Per germline, CDR1 SGHRS and CDR2 YFSETQ.

The chain uses TRBV5-8 and TRBJ2-1; 11 nucleotides line up with TRBD2. Trimming took 4 bases from V and 10 from J; bases not matched to a gene: 7. This CDR3 is built from 14 residues. Germline V lookup: CDR1 SGHTS, CDR2 YDEGEE. CDR3: CASSRGTSGSEQFF. The CDR3 DNA reads as TGTGCCAGCAGCCGTGGGACTAGCGGTTCGGAGCAGTTCTTC.

The rearrangement links TRBV28 to TRBJ2-7; tentative D call: TRBD1 (5 bases). V was trimmed by 3 bases and J by 0 bases, leaving 15 bases between them. The CDR3 contains 16 residues. CDR1 MDHEN and CDR2 SYDVKM come from the germline V gene. The CDR3 nucleotides are TGTGCCAGCAGTTTTTCAGGACAAGCCCTCTCCTACGAGCAGTACTTC. This gives the protein CASSFSGQALSYEQYF.

The chain couples TRBV5-4 to TRBJ2-1; D is uncertain. V was clipped by 2 bases and J by 6 bases, with 15 bases between them. In germline, CDR1 is SGHNT, CDR2 YYREEE (reference sequence). The CDR3 runs to 15 residues. CDR3 sequence: CASSFLFELGNEQFF. The CDR3 nucleotides are TGTGCCAGCAGCTTTCTTTTCGAGCTGGGCAATGAGCAGTTCTTC. The entire variable domain, with the rest obtained from reference TRBV5-4 and TRBJ2-1, is as follows: ETGVTQSPTHLIKTRGQQVTLRCSSQSGHNTVSWYQQALGQGPQFIFQYYREEENGRGNFPPRFSGLQFPNYSSELNVNALELDDSALYLCASSFLFELGNEQFFGPGTRLTVL.

V and J are TRBV7-8 and TRBJ1-3; weak D call: TRBD1 (5 bases). There are 17 residues in the CDR3. The ends were cut back, 5 bases at V and 0 bases at J, with 17 bases in the middle. CDR1 is SGHVS, CDR2 FQNEAQ, per germline. The CDR3 loop is CASSPWTGPSSGNTIYF. CDR3 bases: TGTGCCAGCAGCCCCTGGACGGGGCCGAGCTCTGGAAACACCATATATTTT.